One sample yielded the 8 T cell receptor beta chains listed below, sequenced in a study of shared clonotypes between healthy human individuals. Only in-frame clones appear in the TCRdb table, and some are missing; sequencing was by immunoSEQ multiplex PCR. The sample consists of 1.6 million or so clones, 97% to 99% of them appearing once. Sequences were obtained from naive CD4+ T cells sorted from blood. Subset given: CD45RA+ positively selected. The source of these receptors is a man aged 25 to 45 in good health.

This clone appeared once. The chain has TRBV5-1 and TRBJ1-1; no reliable D call. V was shortened by 1 base and J by 3 bases, with 10 bases between the two germline ends. The CDR3 is made up of 14 amino acids. Germline CDR1 and CDR2: SGHRS and YFSETQ. Here the CDR3 DNA reads TGCGCCAGCAGCTTGAAGGGAGGAGACACTGAAGCTTTCTTT. Amino acid sequence: CASSLKGGDTEAFF.

The rearrangement joins TRBV6-5 to TRBJ2-5; D perhaps matches TRBD2 (6 bases). From germline, CDR1 is MNHEY and CDR2 SVGAGI. Trimming stripped 8 bases from V and 4 bases from J, with 20 bases between. The CDR3 sequence is 15 residues long. Here the CDR3 reads CASATGRPGGETQYF. The CDR3 DNA sequence: TGTGCCAGCGCCACCGGCCGTCCCGGGGGAGAGACCCAGTACTTC.

The rearrangement uses TRBV18 and TRBJ2-7; TRBD1 aligns across 7 bases. This CDR3 contains 14 residues. Germline V lookup: CDR1 KGHSH, CDR2 LQKENI. V trimming: 5 bases; J trimming: 2 bases; junction bases outside the gene matches: 6. The CDR3: CASSFRDRPYEQYF. CDR3 coding DNA: TGTGCCAGCTCATTCCGGGACAGACCCTACGAGCAGTACTTC.

J is TRBJ2-1 and V is TRBV7-3; 7 positions agree with TRBD2. The CDR3 is 16 residues long. V dropped 5 bases and J dropped 3; count of bases not matched to a gene: 10. Germline V gene data show CDR1 as SGHTA and CDR2 as FQGTGA. CDR3 residues: CASSPRAGVSYNEQFF. The CDR3 DNA is TGTGCCAGCAGCCCCCGGGCGGGAGTAAGCTACAATGAGCAGTTCTTC.

This sequence joins TRBV25-1 and TRBJ2-7; D gene ambiguous. Germline lookup yields CDR1 MGHDK and CDR2 SYGVNS. V was shortened by 8 bases and J by 2 bases, with 16 bases between the two germline ends. This CDR3 contains 14 residues. The CDR3 is CASALGSPPYEQYF. Here the CDR3 DNA reads TGTGCCAGCGCCCTGGGGTCCCCCCCCTACGAGCAGTACTTC.

V is TRBV5-1 and J is TRBJ1-4; D call uncertain. The germline V gene has CDR1 SGHRS and CDR2 YFSETQ. The CDR3 length is 13 residues. V was cut by 5 bases and J by 3 bases, with 8 bases left in between. CDR3 loop: CASRDLANEKLFF. In DNA form, the CDR3 reads TGCGCCAGCAGGGACTTGGCTAATGAAAAACTGTTTTTT.

The chain employs TRBV5-1 and TRBJ2-3; 8 bases match TRBD1. This CDR3 spans 15 amino acids. V lost 4 bases to trimming and J lost 1 base; unmatched junction nucleotides: 5. Germline V gene sequence: CDR1 SGHRS, CDR2 YFSETQ. CDR3 residues: CASSDTGQGTDTQYF. CDR3 coding DNA: TGCGCCAGCAGCGACACGGGACAGGGCACAGATACGCAGTATTTT.

This chain links TRBV6-5 with TRBJ1-4, with TRBD1 matching 9 bases. The CDR3 is made up of 15 amino acids. Per the germline V gene, CDR1 is MNHEY and CDR2 is SVGAGI. Trimming took 5 bases from V and 8 from J; bases not matched to a gene: 9. CDR3 loop: CASSLGGQGGEKLFF. The CDR3 region has the DNA TGTGCCAGCAGTCTGGGGGGACAGGGAGGAGAAAAACTGTTTTTT.